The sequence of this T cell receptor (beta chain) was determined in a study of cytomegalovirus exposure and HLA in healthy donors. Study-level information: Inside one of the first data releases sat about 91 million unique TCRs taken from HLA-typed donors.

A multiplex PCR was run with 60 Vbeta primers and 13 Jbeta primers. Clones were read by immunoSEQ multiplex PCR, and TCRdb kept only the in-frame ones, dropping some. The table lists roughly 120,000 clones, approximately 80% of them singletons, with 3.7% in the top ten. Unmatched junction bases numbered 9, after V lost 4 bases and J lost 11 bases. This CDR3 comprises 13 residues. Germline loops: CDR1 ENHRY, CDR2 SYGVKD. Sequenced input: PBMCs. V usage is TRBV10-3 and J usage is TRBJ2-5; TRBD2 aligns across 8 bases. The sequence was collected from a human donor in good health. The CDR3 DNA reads TGTGCCATCAGTGCGGGGACTAGTCATACGCAGTACTTC. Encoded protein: CAISAGTSHTQYF.